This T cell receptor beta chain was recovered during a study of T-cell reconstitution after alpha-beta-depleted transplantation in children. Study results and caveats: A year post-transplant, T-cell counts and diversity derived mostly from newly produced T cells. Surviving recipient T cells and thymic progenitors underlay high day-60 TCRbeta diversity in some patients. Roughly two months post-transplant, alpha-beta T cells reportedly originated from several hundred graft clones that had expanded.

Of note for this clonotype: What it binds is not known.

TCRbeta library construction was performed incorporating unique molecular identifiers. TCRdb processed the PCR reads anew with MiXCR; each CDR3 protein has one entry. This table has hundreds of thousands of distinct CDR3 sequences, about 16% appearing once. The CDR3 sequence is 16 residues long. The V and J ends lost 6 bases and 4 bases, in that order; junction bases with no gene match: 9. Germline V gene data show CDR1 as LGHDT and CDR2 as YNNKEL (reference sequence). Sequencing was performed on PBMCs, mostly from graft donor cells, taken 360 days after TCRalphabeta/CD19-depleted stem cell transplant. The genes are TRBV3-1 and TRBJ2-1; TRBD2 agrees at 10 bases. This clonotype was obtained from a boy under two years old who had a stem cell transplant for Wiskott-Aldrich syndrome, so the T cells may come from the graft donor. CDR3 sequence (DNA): TGTGCCAGCAGTATATCGGGACTAGCGCCATACAATGAGCAGTTCTTC. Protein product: CASSISGLAPYNEQFF.